One and the same sample provided the 31 T cell receptor beta chains below, sequenced in a study of cytomegalovirus exposure and HLA in healthy donors. In the PCR, 60 Vbeta and 13 Jbeta primers were used. The method was immunoSEQ multiplex PCR; TCRdb's version includes in-frame clones alone and lacks a portion of them. In total, the table holds about 130,000 clones. Source material: PBMCs. These receptor sequences come from a woman aged 40 to 55 in good health and CMV-seropositive.

This rearrangement joins TRBV30 to TRBJ1-5; 8 nucleotides align to TRBD1. V dropped 3 bases and J dropped 9; count of bases not matched to a gene: 7. This CDR3 comprises 13 residues. Per germline, CDR1 GTSNPN and CDR2 SVGIG (reference sequence). This CDR3 is CAWSRQGKGPQHF. CDR3 DNA: TGTGCCTGGAGCCGACAGGGGAAAGGGCCCCAGCATTTT.

The V call is TRBV19, the J call TRBJ2-1; D is ambiguous. V was pared by 4 bases and J by 10 bases, with 11 bases between. This CDR3 has 12 amino acids. From germline, CDR1 is LNHDA and CDR2 SQIVND (reference sequence). The CDR3 loop is CASSTTAIEQFF. The CDR3 DNA follows: TGTGCCAGTAGTACCACTGCGATAGAGCAGTTCTTC.

This chain links TRBV2 with TRBJ2-5; 10 bases match TRBD2. Trimming took 6 bases from V and 2 from J; bases not matched to a gene: 6. The CDR3 has 15 amino acids. Per the germline V gene, CDR1 is SNHLY and CDR2 is FYNNEI. CDR3 residues: CASSRSLAGQETQYF. In nucleotides, the CDR3 is TGTGCCAGCAGCCGGTCACTAGCGGGACAAGAGACCCAGTACTTC.

The gene calls are TRBV6-1 and TRBJ1-1; a possible D gene is TRBD1 (5 bases). The V end lost 10 bases, the J end lost 5 bases, and 23 bases lay between the germline ends. The CDR3 loop spans 15 amino acids. Germline V CDR1 and CDR2: MNHNS, SASEGT. CDR3 region: CAIQLGRGMGTEAFF. The CDR3 nucleotides read TGTGCCATCCAACTTGGGCGGGGGATGGGGACTGAAGCTTTCTTT.

The rearrangement joins TRBV5-4 to TRBJ2-2; D is unclear. Trimming took 0 bases from V and 5 from J, leaving 8 bases between them. The CDR3 contains 14 residues. Per the germline V gene, CDR1 is SGHNT and CDR2 is YYREEE (reference sequence). The CDR3 reads CASSLGVATGELFF. The DNA for the CDR3 is TGTGCCAGCAGCTTGGGAGTCGCGACCGGGGAGCTGTTTTTT.

The chain employs TRBV12-5 and TRBJ2-1; 8 bases line up with TRBD2. CDR1 LGHNT and CDR2 FRNRAP come from the germline V gene. This CDR3 comprises 16 residues. V shed 7 bases, J shed 3 bases, and the junction held 11 bases outside the gene matches. The CDR3 loop is CASALTPGLDYNEQFF. The CDR3 bases are TGTGCTAGTGCCCTTACCCCGGGACTAGACTACAATGAGCAGTTCTTC.

The rearrangement uses TRBV29-1 and TRBJ2-7; no reliable D call. There are 11 residues in the CDR3. The germline V gene has CDR1 SQVTM and CDR2 ANQGSEA. Deletions cut 4 bases from V and 2 bases from J, with 6 bases between. This CDR3 reads CSVVLTYEQYF. The CDR3 DNA follows: TGCAGCGTTGTCCTAACCTACGAGCAGTACTTC.

The J gene is TRBJ2-3, the V gene TRBV7-3; TRBD2 agrees at 12 bases. CDR1 is SGHTA, CDR2 FQGTGA, per germline. The CDR3 spans 15 residues. Germline trimming cut 4 bases from V and 6 bases from J; bases unmatched to any gene: 5. The CDR3 loop is CASSSQTSGGDTQYF. CDR3 nucleotides: TGTGCCAGCAGCTCTCAGACTAGCGGGGGCGATACGCAGTATTTT.

The V and J genes are TRBV14 and TRBJ2-5, with 8 bases matching TRBD2. The closer fit of TRBJ2-7 to the DNA end suggests the J call may be wrong. Germline V gene sequence: CDR1 SGHDN, CDR2 FVKESK. There are 17 residues in the CDR3. The CDR3, as DNA: TGTGCCAGCAGCCAAGAATGGGCTTTAGCGGGGATTTACGAGCAGTACTTC. As protein: CASSQEWALAGIYEQYF.

The chain carries TRBV27 and TRBJ2-1, with TRBD2 matching 11 bases. Trimming at V came to 2 bases and at J to 0 bases, leaving 6 bases not matched to a gene. Looked up from germline, CDR1 is MNHEY and CDR2 is SMNVEV (reference sequence). This CDR3 region has 18 residues. The CDR3 protein is CASSLLRTSGSSYNEQFF. CDR3 in DNA: TGTGCCAGCAGTTTACTTCGAACTAGCGGGAGCTCCTACAATGAGCAGTTCTTC.

The chain combines TRBV2 with TRBJ2-7; TRBD2 might be the D (6 bases). This CDR3 region has 12 residues. Germline values: CDR1 SNHLY, CDR2 FYNNEI. With 4 bases removed from V and 3 bases from J, the gap between germline ends came to 7 bases. Here the CDR3 DNA reads TGTGCCAGCAGTGGGAGGGACTACGAGCAGTACTTC. Amino acids: CASSGRDYEQYF.

This chain links TRBV15 with TRBJ2-1; TRBD2 might be the D (6 bases). V gave up 5 bases and J gave up 2 bases, with 22 bases separating them. Germline V gene sequence: CDR1 LNHNV, CDR2 YYDKDF (reference sequence). This CDR3 spans 18 amino acids. CDR3 DNA: TGTGCCACCAGCCTTAAGTGGGAGGCCCGGTCCACCTACAATGAGCAGTTCTTC. Its protein product is CATSLKWEARSTYNEQFF.

The chain uses TRBV27 and TRBJ2-1; 10 bases align to TRBD2. J lost 6 bases, V lost 5 bases, and 7 bases had no gene match. CDR1 is MNHEY and CDR2 is SMNVEV in the germline V gene (reference sequence). The CDR3 has 15 amino acids. The CDR3 region has the DNA TGTGCCAGCAGTCTTAGCGGGAGGAGAAGCAATGAGCAGTTCTTC. Translating gives CASSLSGRRSNEQFF.

This chain links TRBV13 with TRBJ2-5, with TRBD1 matching over 12 bases. The J call is uncertain, as TRBJ2-7 better fits the DNA end. This CDR3 is 15 amino acids long. The germline V gene encodes CDR1 PRHDT and CDR2 FYEKMQ (reference sequence). CDR3 DNA: TGTGCCAGCAGCTTGGGACAGGGGGCACTTAACGAGCAGTACTTC. This gives the protein CASSLGQGALNEQYF.

V is TRBV7-9 and J is TRBJ1-2; the D is unclear. The CDR3 runs to 14 residues. The V gene's germline CDR1 is SEHNR and CDR2 FQNEAQ (reference sequence). V was shortened by 0 bases and J by 6 bases, with 11 bases between the two germline ends. CDR3 loop: CASSLAATADGYTF. The CDR3 nucleotides read TGTGCCAGCAGCTTAGCGGCCACAGCTGATGGCTACACCTTC.

The CDR3 loop reads CASSFGRRLETQYF. The CDR3 DNA reads TGTGCCAGCAGTTTCGGGAGGAGGTTAGAGACCCAGTACTTC. This chain uses TRBV27 with TRBJ2-5; 7 nucleotides line up with TRBD2. The ends lost 3 bases at V and 4 bases at J; junction bases unmatched: 5. The germline V gene encodes CDR1 MNHEY and CDR2 SMNVEV (reference sequence). The CDR3 consists of 14 residues.

The chain is built from TRBV28 and TRBJ1-2; D is undetermined. V was clipped by 8 bases and J by 4 bases, with 11 bases between them. CDR1 MDHEN and CDR2 SYDVKM come from the germline V gene. The CDR3 spans 12 residues. CDR3 DNA: TGTGCCAGCGCTACAGAGTTCTATGGCTACACCTTC. It encodes CASATEFYGYTF.

The rearrangement links TRBV6-6 to TRBJ1-2; maybe TRBD1 (6 bases). The CDR3 spans 13 residues. With 8 bases removed from V and 6 bases from J, the gap between germline ends came to 16 bases. The germline V gene encodes CDR1 MNHNY and CDR2 SVGAGI (reference sequence). For the CDR3, the DNA is TGTGCCAGCTTCGTCGACAGGTCGAATGGCTACACCTTC. It is translated as CASFVDRSNGYTF.

The chain has TRBV10-3 and TRBJ2-1, with 12 bases matching TRBD2. From germline, CDR1 is ENHRY and CDR2 SYGVKD. J was trimmed by 6 bases and V by 6 bases; bases with no gene match: 3. CDR3 length: 14 amino acids. The CDR3 DNA follows: TGTGCCATCAGAGTGGGACTAGCGGGCAATGAGCAGTTCTTC. As protein: CAIRVGLAGNEQFF.

The V gene is TRBV19, the J gene TRBJ1-1, with 7 bases lining up with TRBD1. Germline CDR1 reads LNHDA; CDR2 reads SQIVND (reference sequence). J was trimmed by 1 base and V by 9 bases; bases with no gene match: 14. The CDR3 runs to 16 residues. The CDR3 loop is CASRVASGTENTEAFF. The CDR3 bases are TGTGCCAGCCGAGTTGCTTCCGGGACAGAGAACACTGAAGCTTTCTTT.

The CDR3 DNA reads as TGCGCCAGCAGCCAAGATCAAGACAGGGTGGGTGAGCAGTTCTTC. Protein sequence: CASSQDQDRVGEQFF. The chain is built from TRBV4-3 and TRBJ2-1; TRBD1 aligns across 7 bases. CDR1 and CDR2 from the germline V gene are LGHNA and YSLEER. V shed 0 bases and J 9 bases; nucleotides not matched to a gene: 8. This CDR3 contains 15 residues.

The chain recombines TRBV7-3 with TRBJ1-1; tentatively, D is TRBD1 (6 bases). Per the germline V gene, CDR1 is SGHTA and CDR2 is FQGTGA. V was trimmed by 7 bases and J by 1 base, leaving 13 bases between them. CDR3 length: 14 amino acids. The CDR3 nucleotides are TGTGCCAGCACTACGGGACACTCGAACACTGAAGCTTTCTTT. Translated, it gives CASTTGHSNTEAFF.

V gene TRBV30 combines with J gene TRBJ2-1, with 7 bases that match TRBD1. The CDR3 is made up of 14 amino acids. V trimming: 4 bases; J trimming: 4 bases; junction bases outside the gene matches: 7. Per germline, CDR1 GTSNPN and CDR2 SVGIG (reference sequence). CDR3 in DNA: TGTGCCTGGAATTCGGGACAGACGTACAATGAGCAGTTCTTC. This translates into CAWNSGQTYNEQFF. The full variable domain, in which reference TRBV30 and TRBJ2-1 provide the parts outside the CDR3, is SQTIHQWPATLVQPVGSPLSLECTVEGTSNPNLYWYRQAAGRGLQLLFYSVGIGQISSEVPQNLSASRPQDRQFILSSKKLLLSDSGFYLCAWNSGQTYNEQFFGPGTRLTVL.

A remark on this clone: The germline gene is not matched at one end of the junction; a read error may be the cause. This chain links TRBV7-7 with TRBJ2-3; 11 bases agree with TRBD2. The CDR3 loop spans 16 amino acids. CDR1 is SSHAT, CDR2 FNYEAQ, per germline (reference sequence). DNA of the CDR3: TGTGCTAGCAGCACCGGGACTAGCGGCGTCACAGATACGCAGTATTTT. Its protein is CASSTGTSGVTDTQYF.

The chain carries TRBV6-1 and TRBJ2-5, with 11 bases fitting TRBD1. The J call could be wrong; TRBJ2-7 is a better fit for the DNA end. The CDR3 is 16 residues long. The germline V gene encodes CDR1 MNHNS and CDR2 SASEGT. Here the CDR3 reads CASSEGRGTGGYEQYF. In DNA form, the CDR3 reads TGTGCCAGCAGTGAAGGTCGTGGGACAGGGGGCTACGAGCAGTACTTC.

This chain links TRBV5-4 with TRBJ2-2; 9 nucleotides align to TRBD1. Germline CDR1 is SGHNT and CDR2 is YYREEE (reference sequence). The CDR3 has 17 amino acids. The V segment lost 3 bases and the J segment 1 base; nucleotides outside the gene matches: 7. In DNA form, the CDR3 reads TGTGCCAGCAGCTGGGACAGGGAATGGTTGAACACCGGGGAGCTGTTTTTT. It codes for CASSWDREWLNTGELFF.

V usage is TRBV23-1 and J usage is TRBJ2-3; 7 bases match TRBD2. TRBV23-1 is an ORF for which the function is uncertain. This CDR3 is 15 amino acids long. V was clipped by 3 bases and J by 0 bases; unmatched bases: 3. CDR3 nucleotide sequence: TGCGCCAGCAGTCAGCTAGCGGAAAGCACAGATACGCAGTATTTT. It translates to CASSQLAESTDTQYF.

The CDR3 reads CASSQESGRATYEQYF. CDR3 nucleotide sequence: TGCGCCAGCAGCCAAGAGAGTGGGAGGGCCACCTACGAGCAGTACTTC. The chain links TRBV4-1 to TRBJ2-7, with TRBD2 identical over 7 bases. The germline V gene encodes CDR1 MGHRA and CDR2 YSYEKL. V was pared by 0 bases and J by 2 bases, with 7 bases of the junction left unmatched. The CDR3 spans 16 residues.

V gene TRBV4-2 combines with J gene TRBJ2-7, with TRBD1 identical over 9 bases. This CDR3 is 16 amino acids long. Germline trimming cut 1 base from V and 7 bases from J; bases unmatched to any gene: 11. Germline CDR1 is LGHNA and CDR2 is YNFKEQ. The CDR3 nucleotides read TGTGCCAGCAGCCAAGTCTTCGGGACAGGGATAAGAGAGCAGTACTTC. This gives the protein CASSQVFGTGIREQYF.

V gene TRBV11-2 combines with J gene TRBJ1-4, with 9 bases aligning to TRBD1. The CDR3 has 14 residues. The ends lost 6 bases at V and 8 bases at J; junction bases unmatched: 7. Germline loops: CDR1 SGHAT, CDR2 FQNNGV. The CDR3 spells CASSSGTGYEKLFF. The CDR3 DNA reads TGTGCCAGCAGTTCCGGGACAGGGTACGAAAAACTGTTTTTT.

The gene calls are TRBV14 and TRBJ1-1; TRBD1 might be the D (5 bases). Germline-derived CDR1 and CDR2 are SGHDN and FVKESK. Trimming pared 0 bases from V and 6 bases from J, leaving 17 bases between. This CDR3 is built from 16 residues. CDR3 in DNA: TGTGCCAGCAGCCAAGATTGGGCAGGGCGGATCCCTGAAGCTTTCTTT. This sequence encodes CASSQDWAGRIPEAFF.